The clone carrying this T cell receptor beta chain appeared once. Its antigen remains unidentified. This sample is drawn from a study of long-term antiretroviral therapy in people with HIV. The study, taken as a whole, reports: Blood sampling spanned 2004 to 2017, possibly under older ART regimens.

Sequencing used immunoSEQ v3.0 at survey level. The table came from immunoSEQ multiplex PCR; TCRdb's copy has only in-frame clones and leaves some out. The sample includes 33,000 or so clones, 82% of them seen just once. This CDR3 spans 18 amino acids. V was pared by 1 base and J by 4 bases, with 21 bases between. Germline V gene sequence: CDR1 LNHNV, CDR2 YYDKDF (reference sequence). V gene TRBV15 combines with J gene TRBJ2-3, with D possibly TRBD2 on 7 matching bases. The starting material was unsorted PBMCs, obtained 0.3 years after starting antiretroviral therapy. This TCR was recovered from a man between 18 and 29 years old with HIV. For the CDR3, the DNA is TGTGCCACCAGCAGAGGAGGGGGTGGGGAGGGGACCGCAGATACGCAGTATTTT. Translation: CATSRGGGGEGTADTQYF. Combining the CDR3 with reference TRBV15 and TRBJ2-3 gives the whole variable domain DAMVIQNPRYQVTQFGKPVTLSCSQTLNHNVMYWYQQKSSQAPKLLFHYYDKDFNNEADTPDNFQSRRPNTSFCFLDIRSPGLGDTAMYLCATSRGGGGEGTADTQYFGPGTRLTVL.